One sample yielded the 21 T cell receptor beta chains listed below, sequenced in a study of blood T cell repertoires in COVID-19. The protocol was immunoSEQ multiplex PCR, while the TCRdb copy is restricted to in-frame clones and leaves out a portion. The data show a few hundred thousand clones, approximately 83% seen once. Sequenced material: PBMCs or T cells enriched from blood (not recorded which). The receptor source for this set is a woman aged 25 to 45 who had recovered from COVID-19.

This clone appeared a single time. The J gene is TRBJ2-7, the V gene TRBV29-1; 7 bases map to TRBD2. Trimming cost V 8 bases and J 1 base; bases outside gene matches: 14. CDR3 length: 15 residues. Per germline, CDR1 SQVTM and CDR2 ANQGSEA. In nucleotides, the CDR3 is TGCAGCACCCGCGGGGGACCCTCCCCATCCTACGAGCAGTACTTC. Encoded protein: CSTRGGPSPSYEQYF.

This chain uses TRBV7-9 with TRBJ2-3; D remains ambiguous. V was shortened by 5 bases and J by 5 bases, with 8 bases between the two germline ends. Germline lookup yields CDR1 SEHNR and CDR2 FQNEAQ (reference sequence). The CDR3 consists of 12 residues. CDR3 nucleotide sequence: TGTGCCAGCAGCCAACTGGTAGATACGCAGTATTTT. Translating it yields CASSQLVDTQYF.

The chain joins TRBV5-6 to TRBJ1-5, with D possibly TRBD1 on 5 matching bases. This CDR3 is 15 amino acids long. Germline V gene sequence: CDR1 SGHDT, CDR2 YYEEEE. Trimming stripped 2 bases from V and 2 bases from J, with 11 bases between. CDR3 loop: CASSFWQGGNQPQHF. The CDR3 DNA follows: TGTGCCAGCAGCTTTTGGCAGGGTGGCAATCAGCCCCAGCATTTT.

This chain links TRBV18 with TRBJ2-5, with D possibly being TRBD1 (5 bases). The V gene's germline CDR1 is KGHSH and CDR2 LQKENI. With 4 bases removed from V and 2 bases from J, the gap between germline ends came to 8 bases. The CDR3 spans 13 residues. CDR3 nucleotides: TGTGCCAGCTCACAGGGGCTACAAGAGACCCAGTACTTC. Protein: CASSQGLQETQYF. Full variable domain (rest looked up from reference TRBV18 and TRBJ2-5): NAGVMQNPRHLVRRRGQEARLRCSPMKGHSHVYWYRQLPEEGLKFMVYLQKENIIDESGMPKERFSAEFPKEGPSILRIQQVVRGDSAAYFCASSQGLQETQYFGPGTRLLVL.

The gene calls are TRBV27 and TRBJ2-2; 7 bases line up with TRBD1. The V gene's germline CDR1 is MNHEY and CDR2 SMNVEV (reference sequence). J gave up 6 bases and V 2 bases, and 6 bases lay outside the gene matches. This CDR3 spans 15 amino acids. The CDR3: CASSLKPQGAGELFF. The CDR3 DNA reads TGTGCCAGCAGTTTAAAGCCTCAGGGGGCCGGGGAGCTGTTTTTT.

This clone turned up a few times. The rearrangement links TRBV28 to TRBJ1-2; 8 bases map to TRBD1. J was trimmed by 4 bases and V by 6 bases; bases with no gene match: 10. Germline V gene data show CDR1 as MDHEN and CDR2 as SYDVKM. This CDR3 comprises 15 residues. CDR3 amino acids: CASRNRGDPRYGYTF. CDR3 bases: TGTGCCAGCAGAAACAGGGGGGACCCACGCTATGGCTACACCTTC.

The V call is TRBV7-9, the J call TRBJ1-1; D ambiguous. Germline CDR1 SEHNR, CDR2 FQNEAQ (reference sequence). The CDR3 is made up of 14 amino acids. V lost 1 base and J lost 4, with 10 bases in between. The CDR3 DNA is TGTGCCAGCAGCTTAGATGCGGAGTTCACTGAAGCTTTCTTT. This codes for CASSLDAEFTEAFF.

This rearrangement joins TRBV12-5 to TRBJ1-2; TRBD1 agrees at 9 bases. V gave up 6 bases and J gave up 4 bases; unmatched junction bases: 3. From germline, CDR1 is LGHNT and CDR2 FRNRAP. The CDR3 length is 13 residues. In DNA form, the CDR3 reads TGTGCTAGTGGGCGACAGGGGGTCTATGGCTACACCTTC. Amino acids: CASGRQGVYGYTF.

This chain connects TRBV5-1 to TRBJ2-7; a weak D match, TRBD1 (6 bases). Per germline, CDR1 SGHRS and CDR2 YFSETQ. The V end lost 5 bases, the J end lost 3 bases, and 27 bases lay between the germline ends. This CDR3 has 18 amino acids. CDR3 sequence (DNA): TGCGCCAGCAGAGGGGGAGCGGATGACAGGTTGACTTACTACGAGCAGTACTTC. The encoded protein is CASRGGADDRLTYYEQYF.

The V and J genes are TRBV4-1 and TRBJ2-3; D is possibly TRBD2 (5 bases). The V end lost 4 bases, the J end lost 3 bases, and 11 bases lay between the germline ends. CDR1 is MGHRA and CDR2 is YSYEKL in the germline V gene. CDR3 length: 14 amino acids. CDR3 residues: CASSLSRATDTQYF. The CDR3 DNA reads TGCGCCAGCAGCCTCTCGAGGGCTACAGATACGCAGTATTTT.

The sample holds many counts of this clone. The J gene is TRBJ1-1, the V gene TRBV4-1; tentative D call: TRBD1 (6 bases). V was shortened by 2 bases and J by 4 bases, with 17 bases between the two germline ends. From germline, CDR1 is MGHRA and CDR2 YSYEKL. The CDR3 has 16 amino acids. The CDR3 loop reads CASSQLFSRGPTEAFF. The CDR3 nucleotides read TGCGCCAGCAGCCAATTGTTCTCCAGGGGACCCACTGAAGCTTTCTTT.

The J gene is TRBJ1-1, the V gene TRBV6-5, with 7 bases lining up with TRBD1. This CDR3 is built from 16 residues. Trimming cost V 2 bases and J 0 bases; bases outside gene matches: 6. Per the germline V gene, CDR1 is MNHEY and CDR2 is SVGAGI. The CDR3 spells CASSYEGALMNTEAFF. Written as DNA, the CDR3 is TGTGCCAGCAGTTACGAGGGGGCCTTAATGAACACTGAAGCTTTCTTT.

This sequence joins TRBV19 and TRBJ1-2; the match to TRBD1 covers 8 bases. V gave up 8 bases and J gave up 5 bases; unmatched junction bases: 4. Germline CDR1 LNHDA, CDR2 SQIVND (reference sequence). The CDR3 sequence is 12 residues long. This CDR3 is CASRQGTYGYTF. The CDR3 nucleotides are TGTGCCAGTCGACAGGGGACTTATGGCTACACCTTC.

V and J are TRBV6-5 and TRBJ2-1; a possible D gene is TRBD1 (6 bases). This CDR3 is 14 amino acids long. The V end lost 7 bases, the J end lost 9 bases, and 19 bases lay between the germline ends. The germline gives CDR1 MNHEY, CDR2 SVGAGI. CDR3 nucleotides: TGTGCCAGCACCCCAGGGACACTTCAGGGTGAGCAGTTCTTC. Residues: CASTPGTLQGEQFF.

The chain links TRBV23-1 to TRBJ1-2; TRBD1 might be the D (6 bases). TRBV23-1 has ORF status, its function being uncertain. This CDR3 is built from 18 residues. Trimming cost V 3 bases and J 3 bases, with 23 bases left between them. The CDR3 loop reads CASSHWSPTDRKDYGYTF. The CDR3 nucleotides read TGCGCCAGCAGTCACTGGTCCCCTACGGACAGAAAAGACTATGGCTACACCTTC.

This sequence joins TRBV5-1 and TRBJ2-7, with D perhaps matching TRBD1 (6 bases). Germline values: CDR1 SGHRS, CDR2 YFSETQ. Trimming left V 5 bases short and J 2 bases short, with 17 bases between. The CDR3 spans 15 residues. The CDR3 loop reads CASSFHRDTAYEQYF. The CDR3 bases are TGCGCCAGCAGTTTTCACCGGGACACAGCCTACGAGCAGTACTTC.

V is TRBV2 and J is TRBJ2-5; TRBD1 aligns across 7 bases. Germline V gene lookup returns CDR1 SNHLY and CDR2 FYNNEI. This CDR3 region has 15 residues. V shed 4 bases and J 2 bases; nucleotides not matched to a gene: 7. CDR3 nucleotides: TGTGCCAGCAGTGGTTTCCCAGGGGGTCAAGAGACCCAGTACTTC. It codes for CASSGFPGGQETQYF. Variable domain in full (rest from reference TRBV2 and TRBJ2-5): EPEVTQTPSHQVTQMGQEVILRCVPISNHLYFYWYRQILGQKVEFLVSFYNNEISEKSEIFDDQFSVERPDGSNFTLKIRSTKLEDSAMYFCASSGFPGGQETQYFGPGTRLLVL.

CDR3 amino acids: CSVGSPEQYF. DNA of the CDR3: TGCAGCGTTGGAAGCCCCGAGCAGTACTTC. This sequence joins TRBV29-1 and TRBJ2-7; D call uncertain. CDR3 length equals 10 residues. Between the trimmed V and J ends, which lost 4 bases and 6 bases, there was a span of 7 bases. The germline gives CDR1 SQVTM, CDR2 ANQGSEA.

The rearrangement joins TRBV19 to TRBJ1-4; D perhaps matches TRBD1 (5 bases). CDR3 length: 12 residues. V lost 6 bases to trimming and J lost 5 bases, with 7 bases between them. Germline-derived CDR1 and CDR2 are LNHDA and SQIVND (reference sequence). Here the CDR3 reads CASRSGNEKLFF. The CDR3 DNA reads TGTGCCAGTAGGTCAGGGAATGAAAAACTGTTTTTT.

V is TRBV19 and J is TRBJ1-5, with 9 bases matching TRBD1. From germline, CDR1 is LNHDA and CDR2 SQIVND (reference sequence). J was trimmed by 9 bases and V by 5 bases; bases with no gene match: 8. The CDR3 spans 14 residues. CDR3 bases: TGTGCCAGTAGTTCGGGACAGGGAGGCCCGCCCCAGCATTTT. This encodes CASSSGQGGPPQHF.

The genes are TRBV29-1 and TRBJ2-7, with D tentatively TRBD1 (6 bases). Germline V gene sequence: CDR1 SQVTM, CDR2 ANQGSEA. This CDR3 has 11 residues. The V and J ends lost 6 bases and 4 bases respectively, with 10 bases between them. The CDR3 sequence is CSVGTPYEQYF. CDR3 nucleotide sequence: TGCAGCGTGGGGACACCTTACGAGCAGTACTTC.